Listed below are T cell receptor beta chains from one sample, sequenced in a study of cytomegalovirus exposure and HLA in healthy donors. Assay used: immunoSEQ multiplex PCR; TCRdb lists only in-frame clones, some missing. The repertoire holds around 130,000 clones, with around 80% as singletons. Sequencing was performed on PBMCs. Source of these receptors: a human donor in good health. CDR3s include the opening cysteine and the closing phenylalanine or tryptophan. A D gene is named only where the DNA matches it firmly.

v_gene | d_gene | CDR3aa
TRBV19 | NA | CASSQGHYGYTF
TRBV19 | NA | CASDSSGNTIYF
TRBV19 | TRBD1 | CASNPGQGPYEQYF
TRBV5-1 | NA | CASKLLDYTGELFF
TRBV29-1 | NA | CSGGVQDTQYF
TRBV7-8 | NA | CASREGQNNEQFF
TRBV5-1 | NA | CASSLDPNLSYEQYF
TRBV11-2 | NA | CASSSGGEGEQYF
TRBV7-2 | NA | CASSLASGAGHQPQHF
TRBV5-1 | NA | CASSSGLSTGELFF
TRBV19 | NA | CASSSPPGNYNSPLHF
TRBV9 | NA | CASSPSAPHQETQYF
TRBV14 | NA | CASSQEGAFRIVWDSPLHF
TRBV6-1 | TRBD1 | CASTELGDSDEAFF
TRBV2 | NA | CASSSGQNYGYTF
TRBV7-3 | NA | CASSLSGISYNEQFF
TRBV2 | NA | CARTRGSSYNEQFF
TRBV19 | NA | CASSIDLRADGYTF
TRBV27 | NA | CASSQGIPYEQYF
TRBV7-3 | TRBD2 | CASSSSGGNEQFF
TRBV12-5 | TRBD1 | CASAPTGYFEKLFF
TRBV19 | NA | CASSANSNYGYTF
TRBV9 | TRBD1 | CASSLYGQGGNTIYF
TRBV2 | TRBD1 | CASNVNRGQGYTF
TRBV7-2 | NA | CASSIPEHQRSSGNTIYF
TRBV7-9 | TRBD1 | CASSSGTGGNEQFF
TRBV5-1 | TRBD1 | CASSIDPGQVGYTF
TRBV10-1 | TRBD1 | CASSDSQTGTFF
TRBV21-1 | NA | CASTYNLDRIIATNEKLFF
TRBV4-2 | NA | CASSQEGGVPTTLYEQYF